The source of this T cell receptor beta chain is a study of T-cell reconstitution after alpha-beta-depleted transplantation in children. Molecular barcoding with unique molecular identifiers was used for the TCRbeta library. MiXCR, run by TCRdb on the PCR reads, gives a single entry per CDR3 protein. The table shows about a million distinct CDR3 sequences, with 25% to 35% occurring only once. Study-wide results and limits: After transplant, at about two months, alpha-beta T cells were reportedly derived from several hundred expanded graft clones. Counts and diversity of T cells one year after transplant came mostly from newly produced T cells.

Between the trimmed V and J ends, which lost 7 bases and 1 base, there was a span of 8 bases. The CDR3 contains 13 residues. With regard to this clonotype: Antigen unknown.

V gene TRBV12-3 or TRBV12-4 combines with J gene TRBJ1-5, with no clear D. The sequence was obtained from a boy in the first two years of life who had a stem cell transplant for SCID, so the T cells may come from the graft donor. This sample comprised PBMCs, mostly from graft donor cells, obtained 360 days after TCRalphabeta/CD19-depleted stem cell transplant. CDR3 nucleotides: TGTGCCAGCACCAAAAACAGCAATCAGCCCCAGCATTTT. Its protein is CASTKNSNQPQHF.